This record concerns one TCR beta chain sequence. Its antigen is still unknown. Its ends do not fully match the called genes, so a read error is possible. The record originates from a study of T cells after yellow fever vaccination. MiXCR, run by TCRdb on the 5' RACE reads, gives a single entry per CDR3 protein. The sample contains more than 350,000 distinct CDR3 sequences, roughly 11% of which appear only once. Study findings and constraints: Bulk-population clonotypes that are abundant could appear as contaminants in FACS-sorted repertoires. At about 97% for CD4 and 70% to 90% for CD8, most primary-vaccination clones showed up again after the booster.

This clonotype originated in a man between 18 and 35 years old who received the YFV17D yellow fever vaccine. Sequenced material: PBMCs, taken on the day of the first yellow fever vaccination.

The CDR3 DNA reads TGTGCCAATAGTACTGACAGGGGTGAGCCCCAGCATTTT. Its protein is CANSTDRGEPQHF. V is TRBV19 and J is TRBJ1-5, with 8 bases aligning to TRBD1. CDR3 size: 13 residues. Per the germline V gene, CDR1 is LNHDA and CDR2 is SQIVND (reference sequence).